This T cell receptor (beta chain) emerged from a study of T cell changes during pregnancy in multiple sclerosis. The method was immunoSEQ multiplex PCR; TCRdb's version includes in-frame clones alone and lacks a portion of them. The sample records about 41,000 clones, 80% to 90% being singletons. The V and J ends lost 1 base and 8 bases respectively, with 15 bases between them. In germline, CDR1 is SGHAT, CDR2 FQNNGV. CDR3 length equals 15 residues. The sample was CD4+ T cells from peripheral blood mononuclear cells, taken in the first trimester of pregnancy. This clonotype was sampled from a female donor with multiple sclerosis, enrolled in a pregnancy study. The J gene is TRBJ2-1, the V gene TRBV11-2, with D unclear. CDR3 in DNA: TGTGCCAGCAGCTTAGCGGGTTTCATCTCGGATGAGCAGTTCTTC. Translating it yields CASSLAGFISDEQFF. Variable domain in full (rest from reference TRBV11-2 and TRBJ2-1): EAGVAQSPRYKIIEKRQSVAFWCNPISGHATLYWYQQILGQGPKLLIQFQNNGVVDDSQLPKDRFSAERLKGVDSTLKIQPAKLEDSAVYLCASSLAGFISDEQFFGPGTRLTVL.